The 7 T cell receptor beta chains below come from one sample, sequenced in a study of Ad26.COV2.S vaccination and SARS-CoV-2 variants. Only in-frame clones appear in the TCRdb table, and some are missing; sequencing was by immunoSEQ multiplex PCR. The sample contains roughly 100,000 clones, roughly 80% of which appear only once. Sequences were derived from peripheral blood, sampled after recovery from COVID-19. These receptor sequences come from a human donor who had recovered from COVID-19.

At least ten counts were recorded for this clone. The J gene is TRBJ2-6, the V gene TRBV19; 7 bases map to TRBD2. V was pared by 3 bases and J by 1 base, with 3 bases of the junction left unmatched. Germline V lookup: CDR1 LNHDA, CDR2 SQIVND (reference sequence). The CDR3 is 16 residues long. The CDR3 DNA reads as TGTGCCAGTAGTATTATCGGGGGGTCTGGGGCCAACGTCCTGACTTTC. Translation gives CASSIIGGSGANVLTF. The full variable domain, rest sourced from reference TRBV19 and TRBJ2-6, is DGGITQSPKYLFRKEGQNVTLSCEQNLNHDAMYWYRQDPGQGLRLIYYSQIVNDFQKGDIAEGYSVSREKKESFPLTVTSAQKNPTAFYLCASSIIGGSGANVLTFGAGSRLTVL.

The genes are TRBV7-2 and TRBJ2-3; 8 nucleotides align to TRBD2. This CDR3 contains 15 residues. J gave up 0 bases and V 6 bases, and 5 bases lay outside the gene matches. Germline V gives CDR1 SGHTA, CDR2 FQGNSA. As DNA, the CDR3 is TGTGCCAGCAGTTCGATAGCGGGGAGCACAGATACGCAGTATTTT. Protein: CASSSIAGSTDTQYF.

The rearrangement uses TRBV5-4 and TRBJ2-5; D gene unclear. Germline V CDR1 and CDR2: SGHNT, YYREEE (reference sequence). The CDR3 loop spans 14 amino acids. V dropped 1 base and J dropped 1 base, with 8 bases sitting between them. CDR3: CASSLRAVQETQYF. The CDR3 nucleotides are TGTGCCAGCAGCTTGAGGGCGGTCCAAGAGACCCAGTACTTC.

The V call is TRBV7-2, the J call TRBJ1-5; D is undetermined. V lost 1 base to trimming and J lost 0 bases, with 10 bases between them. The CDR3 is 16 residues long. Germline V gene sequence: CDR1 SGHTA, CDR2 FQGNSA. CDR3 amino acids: CASSLVGGTSNQPQHF. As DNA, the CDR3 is TGTGCCAGCAGCTTAGTAGGAGGAACTAGCAATCAGCCCCAGCATTTT.

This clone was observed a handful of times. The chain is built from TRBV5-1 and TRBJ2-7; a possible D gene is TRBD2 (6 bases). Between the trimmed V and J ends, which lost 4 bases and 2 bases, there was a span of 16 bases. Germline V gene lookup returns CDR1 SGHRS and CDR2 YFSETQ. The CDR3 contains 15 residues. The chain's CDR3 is CASSPGEGSPYEQYF. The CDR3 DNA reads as TGCGCCAGCAGCCCGGGGGAAGGTTCTCCCTACGAGCAGTACTTC.

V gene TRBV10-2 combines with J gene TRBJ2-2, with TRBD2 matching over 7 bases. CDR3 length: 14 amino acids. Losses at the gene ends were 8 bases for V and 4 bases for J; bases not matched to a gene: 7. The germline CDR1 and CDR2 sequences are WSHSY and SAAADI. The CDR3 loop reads CASQTSALTGELFF. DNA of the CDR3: TGCGCCAGCCAAACTAGCGCCCTCACCGGGGAGCTGTTTTTT.

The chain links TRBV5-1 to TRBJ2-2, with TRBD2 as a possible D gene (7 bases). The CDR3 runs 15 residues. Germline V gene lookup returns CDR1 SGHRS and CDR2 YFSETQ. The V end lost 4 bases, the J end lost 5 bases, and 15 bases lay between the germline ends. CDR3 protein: CASSAGAGRTGELFF. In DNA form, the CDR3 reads TGCGCCAGCAGCGCGGGGGCAGGGAGGACCGGGGAGCTGTTTTTT.